This T cell receptor (beta chain) was obtained from a study of T cell changes during pregnancy in multiple sclerosis. The CDR3 is made up of 19 amino acids. The V gene end was trimmed by 2 bases and the J gene end by 5 bases; junction bases not matched to a gene: 19. The V gene's germline CDR1 is MGHRA and CDR2 YSYEKL. Assay used: immunoSEQ multiplex PCR; TCRdb lists only in-frame clones, some missing. The sample has about 40,000 clones, 92% seen once. The sequenced sample was CD4+ T cells from peripheral blood mononuclear cells, obtained in the third trimester of pregnancy. V is TRBV4-1 and J is TRBJ2-3, with TRBD2 matching 7 bases. The clonotype originates from a female donor with multiple sclerosis, enrolled in a pregnancy study. Here the CDR3 reads CASSQPGAAGGSGIDTQYF. The DNA of the CDR3 is TGCGCCAGCAGCCAACCTGGGGCGGCGGGCGGGAGTGGTATAGATACGCAGTATTTT.